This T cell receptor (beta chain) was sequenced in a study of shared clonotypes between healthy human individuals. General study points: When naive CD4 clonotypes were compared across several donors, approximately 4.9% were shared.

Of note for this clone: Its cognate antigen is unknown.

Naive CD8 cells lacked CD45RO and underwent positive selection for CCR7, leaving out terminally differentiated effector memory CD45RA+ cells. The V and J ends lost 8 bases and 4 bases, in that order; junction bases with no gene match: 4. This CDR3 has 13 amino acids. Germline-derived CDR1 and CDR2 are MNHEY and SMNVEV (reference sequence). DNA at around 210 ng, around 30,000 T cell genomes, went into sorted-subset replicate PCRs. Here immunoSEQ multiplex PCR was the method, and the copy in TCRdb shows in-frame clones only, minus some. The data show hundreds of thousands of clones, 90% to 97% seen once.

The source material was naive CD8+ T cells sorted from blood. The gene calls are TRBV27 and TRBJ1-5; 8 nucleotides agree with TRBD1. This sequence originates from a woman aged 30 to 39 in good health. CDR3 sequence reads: CASGTGTNQPQHF. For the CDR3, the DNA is TGTGCCAGCGGGACAGGAACTAATCAGCCCCAGCATTTT.